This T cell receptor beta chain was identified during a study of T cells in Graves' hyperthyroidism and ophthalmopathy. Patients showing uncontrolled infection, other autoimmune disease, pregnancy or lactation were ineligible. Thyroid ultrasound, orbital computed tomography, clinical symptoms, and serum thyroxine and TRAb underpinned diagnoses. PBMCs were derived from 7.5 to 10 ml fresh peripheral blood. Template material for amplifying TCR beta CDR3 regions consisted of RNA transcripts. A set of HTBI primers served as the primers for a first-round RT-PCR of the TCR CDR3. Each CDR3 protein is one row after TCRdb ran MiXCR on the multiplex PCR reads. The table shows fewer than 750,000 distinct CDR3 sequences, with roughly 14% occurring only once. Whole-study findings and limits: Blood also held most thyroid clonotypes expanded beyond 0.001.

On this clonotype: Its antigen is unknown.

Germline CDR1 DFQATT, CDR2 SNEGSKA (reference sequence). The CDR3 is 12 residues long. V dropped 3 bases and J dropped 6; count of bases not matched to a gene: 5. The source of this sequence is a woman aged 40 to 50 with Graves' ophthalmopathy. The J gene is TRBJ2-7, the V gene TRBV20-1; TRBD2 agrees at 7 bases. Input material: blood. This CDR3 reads CSASPSSGEQYF. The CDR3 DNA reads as TGCAGTGCTAGCCCTTCTAGCGGCGAGCAGTACTTC.